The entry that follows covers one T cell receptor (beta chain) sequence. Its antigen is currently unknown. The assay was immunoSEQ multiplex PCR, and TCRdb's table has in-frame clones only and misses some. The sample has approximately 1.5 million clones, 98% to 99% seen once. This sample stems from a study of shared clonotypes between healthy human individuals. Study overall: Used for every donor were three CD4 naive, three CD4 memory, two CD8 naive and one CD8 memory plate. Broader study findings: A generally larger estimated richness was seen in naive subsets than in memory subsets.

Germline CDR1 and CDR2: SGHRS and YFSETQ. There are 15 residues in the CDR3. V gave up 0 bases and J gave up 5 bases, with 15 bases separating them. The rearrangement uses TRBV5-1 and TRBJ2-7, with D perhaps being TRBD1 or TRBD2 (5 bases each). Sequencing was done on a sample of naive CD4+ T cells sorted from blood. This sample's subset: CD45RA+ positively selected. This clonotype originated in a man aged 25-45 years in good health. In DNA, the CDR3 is TGCGCCAGCAGCTTGGGGGGGACCGTAGACGACGAGCAGTACTTC. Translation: CASSLGGTVDDEQYF. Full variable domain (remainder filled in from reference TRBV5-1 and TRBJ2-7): KAGVTQTPRYLIKTRGQQVTLSCSPISGHRSVSWYQQTPGQGLQFLFEYFSETQRNKGNFPGRFSGRQFSNSRSEMNVSTLELGDSALYLCASSLGGTVDDEQYFGPGTRLTVT.